What follows describes a single T cell receptor beta chain. This entry comes from a study of blood T cell repertoires in COVID-19. On the study more broadly: PBMCs, B-cell-depleted T cells, or T cells were the source of the cDNA or gDNA that made up the material.

In the study's own analysis: Estimates of nucleated cell counts were drawn from the amplification of reference gene primers. The table came from immunoSEQ multiplex PCR; TCRdb's copy has only in-frame clones and leaves some out. V and J calls and clone size follow that table, whereas D and trimming were derived from the DNA. The table has approximately 220,000 clones, around 80% seen once. In germline, CDR1 is LNHDA, CDR2 SQIVND (reference sequence). CDR3 size: 16 residues. Trimming took 1 base from V and 12 from J; bases not matched to a gene: 10. This sequence joins TRBV19 and TRBJ2-6; the match to TRBD1 covers 9 bases. This sequence originates from a woman in her forties or fifties with acute or convalescent COVID-19. The sequenced sample was peripheral blood. The CDR3 spells CASSIVSGTGRSVLTF. CDR3 DNA sequence: TGTGCCAGTAGTATAGTTTCCGGGACAGGGAGGAGCGTCCTGACTTTC.